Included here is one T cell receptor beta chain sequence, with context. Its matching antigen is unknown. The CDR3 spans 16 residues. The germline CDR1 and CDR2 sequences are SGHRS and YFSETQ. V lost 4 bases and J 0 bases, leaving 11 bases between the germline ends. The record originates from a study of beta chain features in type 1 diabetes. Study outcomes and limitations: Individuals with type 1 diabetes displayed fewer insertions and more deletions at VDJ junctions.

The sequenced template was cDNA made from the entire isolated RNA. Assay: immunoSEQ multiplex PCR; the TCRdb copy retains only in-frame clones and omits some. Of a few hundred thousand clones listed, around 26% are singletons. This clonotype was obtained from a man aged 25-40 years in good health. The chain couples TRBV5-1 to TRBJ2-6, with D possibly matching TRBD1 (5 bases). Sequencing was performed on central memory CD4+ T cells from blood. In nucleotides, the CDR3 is TGCGCCAGCAGCACAGGACGGACCTCTGGGGCCAACGTCCTGACTTTC. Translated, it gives CASSTGRTSGANVLTF.